This T cell receptor beta chain was recorded in a study of T cell responses to AZD1222 COVID-19 vaccine. Study-wide points: Along spike, vaccine-associated CD4 TCRs were found throughout, with dominance at 160-218 and 743-854.

Some clones are missing from TCRdb's copy, which holds only in-frame ones; the method was immunoSEQ multiplex PCR. The sample has some 190,000 clones; about 86% are singletons. The CDR3 is 14 amino acids. Germline V gives CDR1 LNHNV, CDR2 YYDKDF (reference sequence). The V and J ends lost 5 bases and 4 bases respectively, with 11 bases between them. Concerning this clone: Its antigen is still unknown.

The starting material was peripheral blood, obtained on day 0 of AZD1222 vaccination. This chain connects TRBV15 to TRBJ1-4; D uncertain. This TCR was recovered from an adult in good health. The CDR3: CATSARGSNEKLFF. The CDR3 coding sequence is TGTGCCACCAGCGCCCGGGGAAGTAATGAAAAACTGTTTTTT.